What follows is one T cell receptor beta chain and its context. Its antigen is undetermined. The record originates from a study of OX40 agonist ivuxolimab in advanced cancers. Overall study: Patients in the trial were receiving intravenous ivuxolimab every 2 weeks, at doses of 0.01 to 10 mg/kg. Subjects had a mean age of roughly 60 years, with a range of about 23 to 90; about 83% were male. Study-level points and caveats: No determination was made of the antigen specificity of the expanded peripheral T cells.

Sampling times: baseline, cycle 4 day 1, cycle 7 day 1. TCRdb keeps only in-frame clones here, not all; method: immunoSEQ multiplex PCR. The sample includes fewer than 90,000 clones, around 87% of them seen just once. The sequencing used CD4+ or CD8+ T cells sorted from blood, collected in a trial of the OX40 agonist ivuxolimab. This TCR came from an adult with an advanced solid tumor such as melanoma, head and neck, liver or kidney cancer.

The CDR3 DNA reads as TGTGCCAGCAGTGCCCCCGGGACAGGCCAAGAGACCCAGTACTTC. Its protein product is CASSAPGTGQETQYF. The V and J genes are TRBV6-6 and TRBJ2-5; 8 bases line up with TRBD1. The germline V gene encodes CDR1 MNHNY and CDR2 SVGAGI (reference sequence). Losses at the gene ends were 5 bases for V and 1 base for J; bases not matched to a gene: 6. The CDR3 extends over 15 amino acids.